This TCR beta chain originates from a study of blood T cell repertoires in COVID-19. For the study at large: There were acute and convalescent COVID-19 samples, and they came from the United States, Italy and Spain. T cells, B-cell-depleted T cells, or PBMCs supplied cDNA or gDNA.

The CDR3 totals 14 residues. The germline V gene encodes CDR1 MDHEN and CDR2 SYDVKM. Trimming removed 6 bases from V and 7 bases from J; junction bases left unmatched: 7. Per the original methods: Estimates of nucleated cell counts were drawn from the amplification of reference gene primers. This table comes from immunoSEQ multiplex PCR, and its TCRdb copy is limited to in-frame clones, with some not included. V and J calls plus clone size are reproduced from that table; the DNA served to infer D and trimming. Counted here are 130,000 or so clones, 85% to 90% occurring once; the ten biggest clones make up about 27%.

The receptor comes from a man between 65 and 85 years old with active or convalescent COVID-19. This sequence joins TRBV28 and TRBJ1-4; 8 bases agree with TRBD1. The sequencing sample was made of peripheral blood. CDR3 sequence (DNA): TGTGCCAGCAGCCTGACAGGGGACCTTGAAAAACTGTTTTTT. Its protein product is CASSLTGDLEKLFF.